The clone carrying this TCR beta chain was seen more than once but under ten times. It was with a sample-barcoded 5' primer and a J-beta primer mix that a second PCR of roughly 6 to 12 cycles was run. Each CDR3 protein is one row after TCRdb ran MiXCR on the 5' RACE reads. The sample holds 1.5 million to 2 million distinct CDR3 sequences, around 48% seen once. The data stem from a study of blood T cells in healthy people across ages. The sample consisted of blood. This sequence originates from a woman between 40 and 50 years old in good health.

The CDR3 here is CASSLADAGGIQYF. The CDR3 DNA reads as TGCGCCAGCAGCTTGGCCGACGCAGGCGGGATTCAGTACTTC. This chain joins TRBV5-1 and TRBJ2-4, with D maybe TRBD2 (5 bases). Per germline, CDR1 SGHRS and CDR2 YFSETQ. This CDR3 comprises 14 residues. Trimming removed 0 bases from V and 10 bases from J, with 14 bases in between.